The TCR beta chain under discussion was sequenced for a study of cytomegalovirus exposure and HLA in healthy donors. Comments on this clone: Its antigen is unknown.

Findings of the study overall: Earlier findings revealed that most TCR beta V segments proved productive either about 87% or about 30% of the time. Later, an analysis found that common viral pathogens appeared to be linked with several of the most significant clusters.

Use of 60 Vbeta and 13 Jbeta primers characterized the PCR. The protocol was immunoSEQ multiplex PCR, while the TCRdb copy is restricted to in-frame clones and leaves out a portion. This table holds 95,000 to 150,000 clones, about 10% found once. There are 15 residues in the CDR3. The sequencing sample was made of PBMCs. The sequence was collected from a woman aged 18-29 years in good health and CMV-seropositive. The gene calls are TRBV21-1 and TRBJ1-2; the table's D gene call, TRBD1, was not cross checked with the DNA. TRBV21-1 is tagged as a pseudogene. Here the CDR3 reads CASSPRRTGFNGYTF. CDR3 sequence (DNA): TGTGCCAGCAGCCCGAGACGGACAGGGTTTAATGGCTACACCTTC.